The sample holds a few counts of the clone carrying this TCR beta chain. Its antigen remains unidentified. The data were taken from a study of T-cell reconstitution after alpha-beta-depleted transplantation in children. Study-level results: Alpha-beta T cells present about two months after transplant were reported to originate from several hundred expanded graft clones. T-cell numbers and diversity, one year after transplant, stemmed largely from T cells that were newly produced. Recipient T cells and thymic progenitors that survived were the source of the high TCRbeta diversity seen at day 60 in some patients.

Construction of the TCRbeta library involved unique molecular identifiers. TCRdb analysed the PCR reads with MiXCR anew, one entry per CDR3 protein. The sample lists roughly 670,000 distinct CDR3 sequences, over 10% occurring once. The sequence derives from a girl aged 2 to 9 with congenital amegakaryocytic thrombocytopenia, due to receive a stem cell transplant. Sequencing used PBMCs, obtained before TCRalphabeta/CD19-depleted stem cell transplant.

The CDR3 sequence is CASRAGFVNQPQHF. DNA for the CDR3: TGTGCCAGCAGAGCAGGGTTCGTCAATCAGCCCCAGCATTTT. The chain has TRBV6-1 and TRBJ1-5; D possibly corresponds to TRBD1 (5 bases). The CDR3 consists of 14 residues. Trimming pared 6 bases from V and 3 bases from J, leaving 12 bases between. Germline V gene lookup returns CDR1 MNHNS and CDR2 SASEGT.